The 3 T cell receptor beta chains listed next were all sequenced from one sample in a study of graft-versus-host responses after intestinal transplantation. The data were produced by immunoSEQ multiplex PCR, yet TCRdb's version contains in-frame clones alone and is incomplete. The repertoire holds some 18,000 clones, roughly 40% seen once, with about 0.95% in the top ten. The sample consisted of alloreactive CD4+ T cells from a mixed lymphocyte reaction culture, taken before intestinal transplant. Subset noted: CFSE-low proliferating T cells sorted from approximately 6-day pre-transplant mixed lymphocyte reaction (GvH or HvG direction). Receptors originate from a human patient who received an intestinal transplant.

The chain employs TRBV2 and TRBJ2-7; D possibly uses TRBD1 or TRBD2 (5 bases each). With 5 bases removed from V and 3 bases from J, the gap between germline ends came to 8 bases. This CDR3 has 12 residues. Germline assignment: CDR1 SNHLY and CDR2 FYNNEI. Here the CDR3 DNA reads TGTGCCAGCAGTAGGGACGGCTACGAGCAGTACTTC. Translating it yields CASSRDGYEQYF.

There are a few counts of this clone. This chain connects TRBV6-5 to TRBJ1-5; D might be TRBD1 (5 bases). Germline V gene data show CDR1 as MNHEY and CDR2 as SVGAGI. The CDR3 extends over 14 amino acids. V lost 5 bases, J lost 9 bases, and 17 bases lay in between. Here the CDR3 reads CASSVGPREGPQHF. CDR3 in DNA: TGTGCCAGCAGTGTGGGGCCAAGGGAGGGGCCCCAGCATTTT.

This clone was counted once. The chain employs TRBV5-5 and TRBJ1-1, with a weak D call TRBD1 (5 bases). V shed 0 bases and J shed 4 bases, with 7 bases lying between them. The CDR3 loop spans 13 amino acids. Germline assignment: CDR1 SGHKS and CDR2 YYEKEE (reference sequence). The CDR3 bases are TGTGCCAGCAGCTTGGCAGGGATCACTGAAGCTTTCTTT. It yields the protein CASSLAGITEAFF. The full variable domain, completed using reference TRBV5-5 and TRBJ1-1, is DAGVTQSPTHLIKTRGQQVTLRCSPISGHKSVSWYQQVLGQGPQFIFQYYEKEERGRGNFPDRFSARQFPNYSSELNVNALLLGDSALYLCASSLAGITEAFFGQGTRLTVV.